This T cell receptor beta chain was profiled in a study of spatial heterogeneity in lung cancer (dated 2019 in TCRdb). Notes on the research overall: More beta-chain than alpha-chain transcripts were consistently detected, likely reflecting higher beta-chain transcript abundance. At surgery, both alpha and beta chains were TCR-sequenced in 220 tumor regions, some 64 matched nontumor lung samples and a few dozen PBMC samples. In the raw uncorrected reads, each unique combination of TCR and UMI appeared more than ten times on average. The study linked features of the TCR repertoire to counts of nonsynonymous mutations, which were determined by whole-exome sequencing of tumor tissue. In non-small cell lung cancer, the study made a quantitative comparison of TCR alpha and beta repertoires among multiple tumor regions, matched nontumor lung and blood. Findings and caveats that apply to the study as a whole: Confirming at a functional level the hypothesis that regional TCRs recognize regional mutations was considered to require additional single-cell paired TCR alpha and beta sequencing. Ubiquitous expanded tumor TCRs were found in blood more often at tumor resection than at routine follow-up.

This clonotype was picked up many times. Its antigen remains unidentified. Within one base of it there is no much larger clone, and no base qualities were kept. What the time point label conveys for this sample: sample taken at primary tumor resection. For TCR sequencing, whole RNA was extracted from tumor and nontumor lung tissue, or from cryopreserved PBMC samples, and no cell sorting was done. Samples were obtained from approximately 76 patients with early-stage, untreated non-small cell lung cancer from the lung TRACERx cohort. Patients were selected for TCR sequencing only if sufficient RNA was available from at least two tumor regions. Trimmed from V: 6 bases; trimmed from J: 5 bases; junction bases lacking a gene match: 5. The CDR3 has 13 amino acids, counting the end cysteine and phenylalanine. Only the CDR3 part of the read is kept: 39 bases, read in frame from the first base. CDR1 and CDR2 are read off the germline V gene as MDHEN and SYDVKM.

Preparation of the library involved 5' RACE. Instrument on record: NextSeq 500. The TCR library protocol attached a unique molecular identifier to each TCR cDNA molecule to allow correction of PCR and sequencing errors. The paper's processing steps were these. Decombinator tools were used for TCR identification, UMI-based error correction and CDR3 extraction. Expanded TCRs were defined as those above a frequency of 2 per 1,000, corresponding to the top 1% of the tumor frequency distribution. Renyi diversity was computed with the R vegan package after each repertoire had been subsampled 100 times to 5,000 TCRs. CDR3 similarity networks were built from amino acid triplet string-kernel similarity, connecting CDR3s with pairwise similarity above 0.82. TCRdb passed the public sequencing reads through fastp at Q25 and MiXCR, retaining productive beta sequences. CDR3 protein duplicates are merged, each entry listing the most common genes and DNA. The V and J calls here are based on TCRdb, not the publication. This sample comprises roughly 100,000 distinct CDR3 sequences, approximately 8.6% of them detected only once. The ten largest clonotypes hold about 7.1% of the sample.

This chain is built from TRBV28 and TRBJ1-2, with 8 bases in between that match TRBD1. This clonotype was sampled from a male donor with early-stage non-small cell lung cancer. Specimen: PBMCs, collected at surgery. CDR3 loop: CASRTGTGYGYTF. The DNA sequence follows: TGTGCCAGCAGGACAGGGACAGGTTATGGCTACACCTTC.